The rows below give T cell receptor beta chains drawn from one sample of a study of blood T cell repertoires in COVID-19. TCRdb's copy holds only in-frame clones and misses some; the assay was immunoSEQ multiplex PCR. In the table there are about 310,000 clones, around nine tenths of which are singletons. Sequenced: peripheral blood. The receptor set was obtained from a man aged 50-60 years with active or convalescent COVID-19. CDR3s include the opening cysteine and the closing phenylalanine or tryptophan. D genes are given only for firm matches.

v_gene: TRBV28; d_gene: -; j_gene: TRBJ1-4; CDR3aa: CASSLVQGREKLFF
v_gene: TRBV19; d_gene: -; j_gene: TRBJ1-5; CDR3aa: CAYGLLGPGGNQPQHF
v_gene: TRBV27; d_gene: -; j_gene: TRBJ2-1; CDR3aa: CASSATRAPHNEQFF
v_gene: TRBV24-1; d_gene: TRBD2; j_gene: TRBJ2-3; CDR3aa: CATGGSGRISTDTQYF
v_gene: TRBV10-3; d_gene: TRBD1; j_gene: TRBJ1-5; CDR3aa: CAISDRTGGTPQHF
v_gene: TRBV6-2/TRBV6-3; d_gene: -; j_gene: TRBJ1-2; CDR3aa: CASSYGQESYTF
v_gene: TRBV3-1/TRBV3-2; d_gene: TRBD1; j_gene: TRBJ1-2; CDR3aa: CASSQALQTGSGYTF
v_gene: TRBV4-3; d_gene: -; j_gene: TRBJ1-5; CDR3aa: CASSQEFGGASNQPQHF
v_gene: TRBV3-1/TRBV3-2; d_gene: TRBD1; j_gene: TRBJ1-4; CDR3aa: CASTRRDSGEKLFF
v_gene: TRBV10-1; d_gene: TRBD1; j_gene: TRBJ2-3; CDR3aa: CASSATGAANTQYF
v_gene: TRBV6-5; d_gene: TRBD1; j_gene: TRBJ1-6; CDR3aa: CASSSQGGYNSPLHF
v_gene: TRBV5-1; d_gene: TRBD2; j_gene: TRBJ2-1; CDR3aa: CASSLGLAGGRLDRSSYNEQFF
v_gene: TRBV19; d_gene: -; j_gene: TRBJ1-1; CDR3aa: CASSIVVNTEAFF
v_gene: TRBV29-1; d_gene: -; j_gene: TRBJ2-2; CDR3aa: CSVCVRRDTGELFF
v_gene: TRBV5-1; d_gene: -; j_gene: TRBJ1-1; CDR3aa: CASSLQGSDTEAFF
v_gene: TRBV5-1; d_gene: TRBD1; j_gene: TRBJ1-2; CDR3aa: CASSLEGQGVRSYGYTF
v_gene: TRBV5-1; d_gene: -; j_gene: TRBJ2-2; CDR3aa: CASSLVGHHTGELFF
v_gene: TRBV10-3; d_gene: -; j_gene: TRBJ1-6; CDR3aa: CAISSPGSPLHF
v_gene: TRBV15; d_gene: -; j_gene: TRBJ2-6; CDR3aa: CATSSRSSGANVLTF
v_gene: TRBV6-2/TRBV6-3; d_gene: -; j_gene: TRBJ2-1; CDR3aa: CASSSGRDNEQFF
v_gene: TRBV28; d_gene: -; j_gene: TRBJ1-5; CDR3aa: CASSPAGGPNQPQHF
v_gene: TRBV11-2; d_gene: -; j_gene: TRBJ2-1; CDR3aa: CASSYRPEGSYNEQFF
v_gene: TRBV9; d_gene: TRBD1; j_gene: TRBJ1-5; CDR3aa: CASSPGTEYSNQPQHF
v_gene: TRBV7-2; d_gene: -; j_gene: TRBJ1-2; CDR3aa: CASSLRGSLVSNYGYTF
v_gene: TRBV18; d_gene: TRBD2; j_gene: TRBJ2-7; CDR3aa: CASSRLAGYEQYF
v_gene: TRBV4-3; d_gene: -; j_gene: TRBJ1-1; CDR3aa: CASSQDGGVNTEAFF
v_gene: TRBV30; d_gene: -; j_gene: TRBJ1-4; CDR3aa: CAWSVQGRGEKLFF
v_gene: TRBV28; d_gene: TRBD1; j_gene: TRBJ2-7; CDR3aa: CASSSPGQGYSYEQYF
v_gene: TRBV3-1/TRBV3-2; d_gene: TRBD2; j_gene: TRBJ2-3; CDR3aa: CASSPSSTSGSTDTQYF
v_gene: TRBV2; d_gene: TRBD1; j_gene: TRBJ2-3; CDR3aa: CASRFAQGQGKTDTQYF
v_gene: TRBV3-1/TRBV3-2; d_gene: -; j_gene: TRBJ1-1; CDR3aa: CASSPPGRTEAFF
v_gene: TRBV6-2/TRBV6-3; d_gene: -; j_gene: TRBJ2-7; CDR3aa: CASSYVLHEQYF
v_gene: TRBV27; d_gene: TRBD2; j_gene: TRBJ2-2; CDR3aa: CASSSGTRSNTGELFF
v_gene: TRBV11-3; d_gene: TRBD2; j_gene: TRBJ2-1; CDR3aa: CASSFRLAGEYNEQFF
v_gene: TRBV28; d_gene: -; j_gene: TRBJ1-2; CDR3aa: CASNVQNYGYTF
v_gene: TRBV28; d_gene: TRBD1; j_gene: TRBJ1-5; CDR3aa: CASSWGAKSNRGLRRDQPQHF
v_gene: TRBV18; d_gene: -; j_gene: TRBJ1-1; CDR3aa: CASSPRRGESEAFF
v_gene: TRBV7-8; d_gene: -; j_gene: TRBJ1-2; CDR3aa: CASSLGTDYGYTF
v_gene: TRBV6-5; d_gene: -; j_gene: TRBJ2-5; CDR3aa: CASSYPGKETQYF
v_gene: TRBV5-1; d_gene: -; j_gene: TRBJ1-1; CDR3aa: CASSPGEDYYTEAFF
v_gene: TRBV18; d_gene: -; j_gene: TRBJ2-3; CDR3aa: CASSPPKLSTDTQYF
v_gene: TRBV27; d_gene: -; j_gene: TRBJ2-7; CDR3aa: CASSLRFRDEQYF